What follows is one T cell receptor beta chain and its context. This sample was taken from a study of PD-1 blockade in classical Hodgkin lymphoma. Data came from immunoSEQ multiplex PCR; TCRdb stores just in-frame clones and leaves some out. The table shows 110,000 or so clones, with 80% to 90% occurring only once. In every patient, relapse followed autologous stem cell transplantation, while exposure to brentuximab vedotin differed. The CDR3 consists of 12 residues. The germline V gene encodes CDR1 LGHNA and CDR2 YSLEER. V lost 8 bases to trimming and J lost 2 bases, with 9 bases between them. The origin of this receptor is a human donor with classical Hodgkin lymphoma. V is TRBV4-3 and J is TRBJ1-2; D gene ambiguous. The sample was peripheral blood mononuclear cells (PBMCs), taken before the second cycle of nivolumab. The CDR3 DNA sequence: TGCGCCAGCGGCGGCCAGAACTATGGCTACACCTTC. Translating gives CASGGQNYGYTF.